This T cell receptor (beta chain) stems from a study of cytomegalovirus exposure and HLA in healthy donors. PCR primers comprised 60 Vbeta and 13 Jbeta primers. Generated by immunoSEQ multiplex PCR, the TCRdb table keeps only in-frame clones and is missing some. The table records 150,000 or so clones, about 81% of them present only once. The germline V gene encodes CDR1 MNHNS and CDR2 SASEGT. V was clipped by 3 bases and J by 2 bases; unmatched bases: 5. The CDR3 length is 15 residues. The sample consisted of PBMCs. The J gene is TRBJ2-3, the V gene TRBV6-1, with 7 nucleotides matching TRBD1. This sequence originates from a man between 25 and 39 years old in good health and CMV-seronegative. CDR3 loop: CASSDLDRPTDTQYF. CDR3 nucleotide sequence: TGTGCCAGCAGTGACTTGGACAGGCCCACAGATACGCAGTATTTT.